Presented here are 17 T cell receptor beta chains from one specimen sequenced in a study of T cell clones after liver transplantation. TCRdb's table, derived via immunoSEQ multiplex PCR, lists solely in-frame clones and lacks some. Seen here are about 75,000 clones, under 95% observed once, and the top ten hold less than 3.5%. This specimen consisted of CD4+ T cells from blood, obtained before liver transplant. These receptors originate from a human donor who received a liver transplant.

This rearrangement joins TRBV2 to TRBJ2-1; D might be TRBD2 (6 bases). Germline V CDR1 and CDR2: SNHLY, FYNNEI. This CDR3 has 13 residues. V lost 4 bases, J lost 4 bases, and 8 bases lay in between. This chain's CDR3 is CASSVRGYNEQFF. CDR3 sequence (DNA): TGTGCCAGCAGTGTACGGGGGTACAATGAGCAGTTCTTC.

This clone was seen a handful of times. The chain joins TRBV18 to TRBJ1-1; D call uncertain. The CDR3 loop spans 12 amino acids. In germline, CDR1 is KGHSH, CDR2 LQKENI. V lost 1 base and J 10 bases, leaving 10 bases between the germline ends. The DNA for the CDR3 is TGTGCCAGCTCACCACAGGGTCAGGCAGCTTTCTTT. This sequence encodes CASSPQGQAAFF.

J is TRBJ2-5 and V is TRBV4-1; 8 bases line up with TRBD1. Germline V gene sequence: CDR1 MGHRA, CDR2 YSYEKL. Losses at the gene ends were 4 bases for V and 2 bases for J; bases not matched to a gene: 9. This CDR3 is built from 16 residues. CDR3 in amino acids: CASSLFGQGGQETQYF. The DNA of the CDR3 is TGCGCCAGCAGCCTTTTTGGACAGGGAGGTCAAGAGACCCAGTACTTC.

The J gene is TRBJ2-7, the V gene TRBV7-2; D possibly corresponds to TRBD2 (5 bases). Germline values: CDR1 SGHTA, CDR2 FQGNSA. The V gene lost 5 bases and the J gene lost 4 bases, with 12 bases spanning the gap. The length of the CDR3 is 13 residues. The CDR3 region has the DNA TGTGCCAGCAGCCCCGTCGGCGGGTACGAGCAGTACTTC. Translating it yields CASSPVGGYEQYF.

V is TRBV2 and J is TRBJ1-1; 11 nucleotides align to TRBD1. V lost 5 bases to trimming and J lost 3 bases; unmatched junction nucleotides: 5. The germline gives CDR1 SNHLY, CDR2 FYNNEI. CDR3 length equals 15 residues. CDR3 sequence reads: CASSSGTGGDTEAFF. The CDR3 nucleotides read TGTGCCAGCAGTTCTGGGACAGGGGGAGACACTGAAGCTTTCTTT.

V is TRBV18 and J is TRBJ2-4; 7 positions match TRBD1. CDR1 and CDR2 (germline): KGHSH, LQKENI. This CDR3 region has 13 residues. Trimming at V came to 6 bases and at J to 4 bases, leaving 3 bases not matched to a gene. The chain's CDR3 is CASSPGQKNIQYF. In DNA form, the CDR3 reads TGTGCCAGCTCCCCGGGACAGAAAAACATTCAGTACTTC.

V and J are TRBV2 and TRBJ2-5, with TRBD2 identical over 8 bases. The J call is doubtful: the DNA matches TRBJ2-7 better. The CDR3 is 13 amino acids. Germline V gives CDR1 SNHLY, CDR2 FYNNEI. The CDR3 is CASSVEREGEQYF. CDR3 DNA: TGTGCCAGCAGTGTGGAACGGGAGGGCGAGCAGTACTTC.

V and J are TRBV7-2 and TRBJ2-7, with 9 nucleotides matching TRBD1. The CDR3 consists of 16 residues. J was trimmed by 6 bases and V by 3 bases; bases with no gene match: 12. Germline V lookup: CDR1 SGHTA, CDR2 FQGNSA. This CDR3 is CASSFLSGTGGLEQYF. The CDR3 region has the DNA TGTGCCAGCAGCTTTCTATCGGGCACAGGGGGCCTCGAGCAGTACTTC.

The chain recombines TRBV5-6 with TRBJ1-1; D unclear. The V gene's germline CDR1 is SGHDT and CDR2 YYEEEE. With 6 bases removed from V and 3 bases from J, the gap between germline ends came to 18 bases. The CDR3 runs 15 residues. CDR3 nucleotides: TGTGCCAGCACCCACCCTCGTGGAGGGCACACTGAAGCTTTCTTT. Its protein is CASTHPRGGHTEAFF.

The V and J genes are TRBV19 and TRBJ2-3; maybe TRBD2 (5 bases). Trimming stripped 1 base from V and 4 bases from J, with 9 bases between. Germline V gene data show CDR1 as LNHDA and CDR2 as SQIVND (reference sequence). The CDR3 is 14 residues long. The CDR3 loop reads CASSIGWGADTQYF. The CDR3 DNA reads as TGTGCCAGTAGTATAGGATGGGGAGCAGATACGCAGTATTTT.

The chain joins TRBV5-6 to TRBJ2-7; 8 bases are a match to TRBD2. With 0 bases clipped from V and 5 bases from J, the junction kept 7 bases outside the gene matches. This CDR3 has 15 amino acids. Germline lookup yields CDR1 SGHDT and CDR2 YYEEEE. The CDR3 sequence is CASSLVSGGPNEQYF. CDR3 coding DNA: TGTGCCAGCAGCTTGGTGTCGGGAGGGCCAAACGAGCAGTACTTC.

The V call is TRBV9, the J call TRBJ1-2; TRBD1 matches 7 bases. Germline CDR1 SGDLS, CDR2 YYNGEE. The CDR3 is 15 residues long. The ends lost 0 bases at V and 6 bases at J; junction bases unmatched: 8. The CDR3 protein is CASSVGRQGNNGYTF. As DNA, the CDR3 is TGTGCCAGCAGCGTAGGTAGACAGGGAAATAATGGCTACACCTTC.

This clone has only a few counts. CDR3 amino acids: CASSPSAGYTQYF. The CDR3 coding sequence is TGTGCCAGCAGTCCCTCTGCGGGATATACGCAGTATTTT. V gene TRBV27 combines with J gene TRBJ2-3; tentative D call: TRBD2 (6 bases). Germline values: CDR1 MNHEY, CDR2 SMNVEV (reference sequence). V was trimmed by 5 bases and J by 7 bases, leaving 13 bases between them. The CDR3 is made up of 13 amino acids.

This clone appeared a single time. The V call is TRBV5-4, the J call TRBJ2-7, with 9 positions matching TRBD2. The CDR3 sequence is 15 residues long. The germline V gene has CDR1 SGHNT and CDR2 YYREEE (reference sequence). V trimming: 5 bases; J trimming: 5 bases; junction bases outside the gene matches: 11. CDR3 residues: CASSPTSRGRDEQYF. CDR3 bases: TGTGCCAGCAGTCCCACGTCTCGCGGGAGGGACGAGCAGTACTTC.

The chain joins TRBV11-1 to TRBJ2-1; D perhaps matches TRBD1 (7 bases). Germline-derived CDR1 and CDR2 are SGHAT and FQDESV (reference sequence). Between the trimmed V and J ends, which lost 5 bases and 8 bases, there was a span of 16 bases. CDR3 length: 14 residues. The chain's CDR3 is CASSKDREVDEQFF. CDR3 DNA sequence: TGTGCCAGCAGCAAAGACAGGGAGGTAGATGAGCAGTTCTTC.

In this sample, this clone turned up once. The chain uses TRBV9 and TRBJ2-3; 9 nucleotides agree with TRBD2. CDR1 is SGDLS and CDR2 is YYNGEE in the germline V gene. V gave up 0 bases and J gave up 4 bases; unmatched junction bases: 3. The CDR3 sequence is 15 residues long. The CDR3 sequence is CASSVGGRAPDTQYF. CDR3 in DNA: TGTGCCAGCAGCGTAGGCGGGAGGGCCCCAGATACGCAGTATTTT.

The J gene is TRBJ1-4, the V gene TRBV4-1; 8 nucleotides agree with TRBD1. V was clipped by 4 bases and J by 8 bases; unmatched bases: 12. This CDR3 is built from 16 residues. Looked up from germline, CDR1 is MGHRA and CDR2 is YSYEKL. This chain's CDR3 is CASSRAGGTGGEKLFF. CDR3 DNA sequence: TGCGCCAGCAGCCGAGCCGGGGGGACAGGAGGCGAAAAACTGTTTTTT.